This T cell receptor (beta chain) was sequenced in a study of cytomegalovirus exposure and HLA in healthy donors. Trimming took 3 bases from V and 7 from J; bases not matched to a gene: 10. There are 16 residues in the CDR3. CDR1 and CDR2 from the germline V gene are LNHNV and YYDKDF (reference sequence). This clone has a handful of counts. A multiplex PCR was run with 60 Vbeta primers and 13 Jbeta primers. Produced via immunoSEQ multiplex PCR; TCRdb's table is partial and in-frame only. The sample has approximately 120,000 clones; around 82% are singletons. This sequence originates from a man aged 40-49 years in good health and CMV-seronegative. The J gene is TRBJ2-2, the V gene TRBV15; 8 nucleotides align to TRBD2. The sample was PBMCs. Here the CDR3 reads CATSRPRGGQHGELFF. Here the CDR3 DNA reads TGTGCCACCAGCAGGCCACGGGGGGGGCAGCACGGGGAGCTGTTTTTT.